The 3 T cell receptor beta chains given below trace back to one sample, sequenced in a study of T cells in localized non-small cell lung cancer. Some clones are missing from TCRdb's copy, which holds only in-frame ones; the method was immunoSEQ multiplex PCR. This sample carries roughly 20,000 clones, roughly 90% of them seen once, and the ten largest clones take about 6.7%. Sequences were derived from peripheral blood, sampled before any cancer treatment. Every receptor here comes from a male donor aged 60 or over with stage I squamous cell lung carcinoma.

This chain links TRBV4-1 with TRBJ2-7; perhaps TRBD2 as D (7 bases). The CDR3 spans 17 residues. Trimming stripped 2 bases from V and 0 bases from J, with 17 bases between. From germline, CDR1 is MGHRA and CDR2 YSYEKL. The CDR3 protein is CASSQQPGGQSSYEQYF. CDR3 nucleotide sequence: TGCGCCAGCAGCCAACAGCCCGGGGGGCAGAGCTCCTACGAGCAGTACTTC.

A single count supports this clone. The V call is TRBV28, the J call TRBJ1-6; 7 nucleotides align to TRBD1. The CDR3 is 16 amino acids. Germline-derived CDR1 and CDR2 are MDHEN and SYDVKM. The V gene end was trimmed by 4 bases and the J gene end by 0 bases; junction bases not matched to a gene: 3. The CDR3 region has the DNA TGTGCCAGCAGTTCAGGGGGAGCCTCCTATAATTCACCCCTCCACTTT. The encoded protein is CASSSGGASYNSPLHF.

The V call is TRBV6-6, the J call TRBJ1-3; D unresolved. This CDR3 contains 16 residues. Germline CDR1 is MNHNY and CDR2 is SVGAGI (reference sequence). Trimming took off 0 bases at V and 3 bases at J, with 12 bases between the two ends. CDR3 nucleotide sequence: TGTGCCAGCAGTTACTCCCTGGGGAGTTATGGAAACACCATATATTTT. Translation gives CASSYSLGSYGNTIYF.